This T cell receptor (beta chain) was profiled in a study of T cell responses to AZD1222 COVID-19 vaccine. Findings of the study overall: Spike-specific TCR depth and breadth grew after two AZD1222 doses. Repertoires were obtained solely post-peak T cell response.

The CDR3 sequence is 14 residues long. V lost 5 bases to trimming and J lost 4 bases, with 12 bases between them. Germline V gene sequence: CDR1 MNHEY, CDR2 SVGAGI. The method was immunoSEQ multiplex PCR; TCRdb's version includes in-frame clones alone and lacks a portion of them. The sample holds around 110,000 clones; 85% to 95% are singletons and the top ten take around 1.5%. In the case of this clone: Its antigen is unidentified.

V usage is TRBV6-5 and J usage is TRBJ2-1, with D perhaps assigned TRBD1 or TRBD2 (7 bases each). The input for sequencing was peripheral blood, taken 28 days after the second AZD1222 dose. The source is an adult who received the AZD1222 COVID-19 vaccine. The DNA of the CDR3 is TGTGCCAGCAGTCCAGGGGGGGGGTACAATGAGCAGTTCTTC. Its protein product is CASSPGGGYNEQFF.